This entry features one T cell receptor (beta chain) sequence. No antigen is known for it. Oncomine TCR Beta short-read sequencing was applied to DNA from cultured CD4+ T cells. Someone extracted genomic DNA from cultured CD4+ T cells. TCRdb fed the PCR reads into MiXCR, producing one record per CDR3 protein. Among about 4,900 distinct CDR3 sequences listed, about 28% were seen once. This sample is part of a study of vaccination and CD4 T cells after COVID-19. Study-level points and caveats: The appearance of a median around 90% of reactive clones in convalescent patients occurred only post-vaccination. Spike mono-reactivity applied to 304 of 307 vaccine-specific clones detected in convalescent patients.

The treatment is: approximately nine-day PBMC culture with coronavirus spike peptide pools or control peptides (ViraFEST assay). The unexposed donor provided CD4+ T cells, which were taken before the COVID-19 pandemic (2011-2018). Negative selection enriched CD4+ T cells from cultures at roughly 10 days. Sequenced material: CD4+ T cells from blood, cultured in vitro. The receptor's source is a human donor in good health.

CDR3 coding DNA: TGTGCCATCAGTGATTGGGACAGGGCCTCCGCCAATGAGCAGTTCTTC. It specifies CAISDWDRASANEQFF. The chain joins TRBV10-3 to TRBJ2-1, with 9 bases matching TRBD1. The CDR3 covers 16 residues. The J segment lost 6 bases and the V segment lost 3 bases, leaving 9 bases of the junction unmatched. Per germline, CDR1 ENHRY and CDR2 SYGVKD.